This record covers a single T cell receptor (beta chain). In germline, CDR1 is MRHNA, CDR2 SNTAGT. The CDR3 has 13 residues. V was shortened by 2 bases and J by 5 bases, with 6 bases between the two germline ends. Original analysis: Amplification of reference gene primers provided the estimated nucleated cell counts. Sequenced by immunoSEQ multiplex PCR; TCRdb stores in-frame clones only, minus some. V, J and clone size reflect that table, while D and trimming were determined from the DNA. In the table there are over 150,000 clones, roughly 94% of which are singletons. These data belong to a study of blood T cell repertoires in COVID-19. Study background: T cells, B-cell-depleted T cells, or PBMCs provided the cDNA or gDNA that served as material.

The genes are TRBV6-4 and TRBJ2-2; D is uncertain. The sequencing sample was made of peripheral blood. The receptor was isolated from a man aged 25-45 years with COVID-19, enrolled during active disease. The CDR3 is CASSDRTTGELFF. CDR3 nucleotide sequence: TGTGCCAGCAGTGACAGAACAACCGGGGAGCTGTTTTTT.